Below, 30 T cell receptor beta chains from the same sample are listed, as sequenced in a study of T cells in Graves' hyperthyroidism and ophthalmopathy. Amplification of TCR beta CDR3 regions was performed using RNA transcripts as template. The primer set for the first-round RT-PCR of the TCR CDR3 was HTBI. TCRdb redid the calling of the multiplex PCR reads with MiXCR, one entry per CDR3 protein. Seen here are about 590,000 distinct CDR3 sequences, about 15% observed once, and the top ten hold 7.3%. Source material: blood. These TCRs come from a woman aged 30 to 39 with Graves' hyperthyroidism.

This clonotype was seen at least ten times. This sequence joins TRBV27 and TRBJ2-6; tentatively, D is TRBD2 (6 bases). The CDR3 loop spans 15 amino acids. V was clipped by 5 bases and J by 2 bases, with 10 bases between them. The V gene's germline CDR1 is MNHEY and CDR2 SMNVEV (reference sequence). CDR3 sequence reads: CASSTRGTGANVLTF. CDR3 sequence (DNA): TGTGCCAGCAGTACCCGGGGGACTGGGGCCAACGTCCTGACTTTC.

This clonotype appeared many times. The chain carries TRBV20-1 and TRBJ1-1, with TRBD1 as a possible D gene (5 bases). This CDR3 is built from 14 residues. Trimming removed 2 bases from V and 1 base from J, with 11 bases in between. The germline V gene encodes CDR1 DFQATT and CDR2 SNEGSKA (reference sequence). The CDR3 here is CSARRGGQNTEAFF. In DNA, the CDR3 is TGCAGTGCTAGAAGGGGCGGACAGAACACTGAAGCTTTCTTT.

Many counts were recorded for this clonotype. J is TRBJ2-3 and V is TRBV30; the D gene is possibly TRBD2 (5 bases). Germline CDR1 and CDR2: GTSNPN and SVGIG (reference sequence). V lost 2 bases and J lost 5, with 11 bases in between. The CDR3 runs to 13 residues. For the CDR3, the DNA is TGTGCCTGGAGTTTAGCCGGGGAAGATACGCAGTATTTT. It yields the protein CAWSLAGEDTQYF.

This clonotype has only a few counts. V usage is TRBV7-9 and J usage is TRBJ2-7, with D possibly TRBD1 on 5 matching bases. The V gene's germline CDR1 is SEHNR and CDR2 FQNEAQ (reference sequence). The CDR3 has 13 residues. V was trimmed by 4 bases and J by 4 bases, leaving 11 bases between them. The CDR3 bases are TGTGCCAGCAGCTCCTCGACAGTATACGAGCAGTACTTC. Its protein product is CASSSSTVYEQYF.

The table lists this clonotype with many counts. The chain uses TRBV12-5 and TRBJ2-3, with a possible D match to TRBD1 (5 bases). The CDR3 consists of 15 residues. Germline values: CDR1 LGHNT, CDR2 FRNRAP. Trimming stripped 0 bases from V and 2 bases from J, with 9 bases between. The CDR3 is CASGLVGAATDTQYF. Written as DNA, the CDR3 is TGTGCTAGTGGTTTGGTAGGGGCAGCCACAGATACGCAGTATTTT.

The table lists this clonotype with many counts. The J gene is TRBJ2-7, the V gene TRBV27; 12 bases map to TRBD1. CDR3 length: 13 amino acids. Germline V gives CDR1 MNHEY, CDR2 SMNVEV (reference sequence). Trimming at V came to 8 bases and at J to 7 bases, leaving 6 bases not matched to a gene. The CDR3 loop is CASGGTGGGEQYF. In DNA form, the CDR3 reads TGTGCCAGCGGGGGGACAGGGGGCGGAGAGCAGTACTTC.

In this sample, this clonotype turned up many times. V is TRBV7-2 and J is TRBJ2-7; 8 bases fit TRBD2. In germline, CDR1 is SGHTA, CDR2 FQGNSA. The trim removed 4 bases at V and 3 bases at J, leaving 5 bases unmatched. This CDR3 region has 14 residues. CDR3 nucleotide sequence: TGTGCCAGCAGCTCGACTAGCGTAGTCTACGAGCAGTACTTC. This gives the protein CASSSTSVVYEQYF.

There are a few counts of this clonotype. For the CDR3, the DNA is TGTGCCAGCAGTTTAGGGACAGGGGGCGTGAGAAACATTCAGTACTTC. Amino acids: CASSLGTGGVRNIQYF. This chain connects TRBV12-3 or TRBV12-4 to TRBJ2-4, with TRBD1 matching over 11 bases. This CDR3 spans 16 amino acids. The ends lost 1 base at V and 6 bases at J; junction bases unmatched: 5.

This chain links TRBV10-1 with TRBJ2-5; 8 nucleotides line up with TRBD2. Trimming took 0 bases from V and 5 from J; bases not matched to a gene: 11. The CDR3 consists of 17 residues. Germline V lookup: CDR1 WNHNN, CDR2 SYGVQD (reference sequence). The CDR3 loop is CASSESAGGGILETQYF. The CDR3 DNA reads as TGCGCCAGCAGTGAGTCCGCGGGGGGCGGCATCTTGGAGACCCAGTACTTC.

This chain uses TRBV12-3 or TRBV12-4 with TRBJ2-1; D is undetermined. The ends were cut back, 5 bases at V and 1 base at J, with 15 bases in the middle. CDR3 length: 16 residues. The CDR3 loop is CASSALWASSYNEQFF. In DNA form, the CDR3 reads TGTGCCAGCAGTGCGCTATGGGCTAGTTCCTACAATGAGCAGTTCTTC.

The V call is TRBV24-1, the J call TRBJ2-1, with 7 bases that match TRBD1. V dropped 4 bases and J dropped 5; count of bases not matched to a gene: 1. Germline V gene sequence: CDR1 KGHDR, CDR2 SFDVKD. The CDR3 is 13 amino acids. In nucleotides, the CDR3 is TGTGCCACCAGTGACGGGACAGACAATGAGCAGTTCTTC. This translates into CATSDGTDNEQFF.

This clonotype has a handful of counts. A much larger clone is a single base away; this may be a read error. V and J are TRBV20-1 and TRBJ1-1; D call uncertain. Germline CDR1 is DFQATT and CDR2 is SNEGSKA (reference sequence). This CDR3 contains 12 residues. Trimming took off 3 bases at V and 4 bases at J, with 9 bases between the two ends. Written as DNA, the CDR3 is TGCAGTGCTAGGCCGGGCGCCACTGAAGCTTTCTTT. It yields the protein CSARPGATEAFF.

This clonotype was seen many times. J is TRBJ2-2 and V is TRBV7-6, with 8 bases fitting TRBD1. Germline CDR1 SGHVS, CDR2 FNYEAQ. The CDR3 has 16 amino acids. Trimming took 1 base from V and 1 from J; bases not matched to a gene: 2. The CDR3 region is CASSLGGTGNTGELFF. Written as DNA, the CDR3 is TGTGCCAGCAGCTTAGGTGGGACAGGGAACACCGGGGAGCTGTTTTTT.

This clonotype was picked up a small number of times. The chain links TRBV6-5 to TRBJ2-1, with 12 bases lining up with TRBD2. The CDR3 is 19 amino acids. Germline V CDR1 and CDR2: MNHEY, SVGAGI. V was clipped by 2 bases and J by 4 bases; unmatched bases: 12. CDR3 in amino acids: CASSYAASGRAVWYNEQFF. The DNA of the CDR3 is TGTGCCAGCAGTTACGCAGCTAGCGGGAGGGCCGTTTGGTACAATGAGCAGTTCTTC.

This clonotype was observed many times. The V call is TRBV20-1, the J call TRBJ2-1; 10 bases are shared with TRBD2. The CDR3 is 15 amino acids. J was trimmed by 3 bases and V by 4 bases; bases with no gene match: 6. Germline lookup yields CDR1 DFQATT and CDR2 SNEGSKA (reference sequence). The CDR3 here is CSATDRLAGYNEQFF. The CDR3 DNA sequence: TGCAGTGCTACCGACAGACTAGCGGGCTACAATGAGCAGTTCTTC.

In this sample, this clonotype turned up many times. The chain recombines TRBV7-2 with TRBJ2-7; 9 nucleotides line up with TRBD2. CDR3 length: 14 amino acids. Looked up from germline, CDR1 is SGHTA and CDR2 is FQGNSA. Losses at the gene ends were 2 bases for V and 2 bases for J; bases not matched to a gene: 1. The CDR3 DNA reads TGTGCCAGCAGCTTACGCGGGAGGGCCTACGAGCAGTACTTC. It is translated as CASSLRGRAYEQYF.

This clonotype was observed many times. This chain connects TRBV28 to TRBJ1-6; the match to TRBD1 covers 9 bases. The V and J ends lost 5 bases and 9 bases, in that order; junction bases with no gene match: 11. The CDR3 is 16 amino acids. Germline loops: CDR1 MDHEN, CDR2 SYDVKM. CDR3: CASSLTGGVSISPLHF. CDR3 DNA: TGTGCCAGCAGTCTAACAGGGGGCGTCTCAATTTCACCCCTCCACTTT.

This clonotype was seen a few times. The chain links TRBV7-9 to TRBJ2-1; D is possibly TRBD1 (5 bases). V dropped 4 bases and J dropped 8 bases, with 18 bases sitting between them. Germline V gene lookup returns CDR1 SEHNR and CDR2 FQNEAQ (reference sequence). CDR3 length equals 15 residues. The chain's CDR3 is CASSSNLDTVHEQFF. The CDR3, as DNA: TGTGCCAGCAGCTCGAACTTGGACACGGTCCATGAGCAGTTCTTC.

This chain links TRBV24-1 with TRBJ2-1, with TRBD1 matching 10 bases. Trimming removed 3 bases from V and 6 bases from J; junction bases left unmatched: 7. The CDR3 runs 16 residues. Germline-derived CDR1 and CDR2 are KGHDR and SFDVKD. DNA for the CDR3: TGTGCCACCAGTGATCCTAGACAGGGGGCTAGCAATGAGCAGTTCTTC. Translating gives CATSDPRQGASNEQFF.

V and J are TRBV7-9 and TRBJ1-2; TRBD1 matches 7 bases. CDR1 SEHNR and CDR2 FQNEAQ come from the germline V gene (reference sequence). V trimming: 3 bases; J trimming: 3 bases; junction bases outside the gene matches: 7. CDR3 length equals 15 residues. The CDR3 sequence is CASSLLGQEHYGYTF. DNA for the CDR3: TGTGCCAGCAGCTTGCTCGGACAGGAACACTATGGCTACACCTTC.

This clonotype has ten or more counts. The chain carries TRBV18 and TRBJ2-3; D assignment may be TRBD1 or TRBD2 (5 bases each). Per germline, CDR1 KGHSH and CDR2 LQKENI. Trimming took 3 bases from V and 0 from J, leaving 10 bases between them. The length of the CDR3 is 15 residues. The CDR3 sequence: CASSPRGFSTDTQYF. The CDR3 bases are TGTGCCAGCTCACCGAGGGGATTCAGCACAGATACGCAGTATTTT.

The V and J genes are TRBV10-1 and TRBJ2-7; 10 bases are shared with TRBD1. The ends lost 10 bases at V and 4 bases at J; junction bases unmatched: 10. The CDR3 has 14 amino acids. Germline loops: CDR1 WNHNN, CDR2 SYGVQD (reference sequence). DNA of the CDR3: TGCGCCAATTCCCGGGACAGGGGTACTTACGAGCAGTACTTC. This codes for CANSRDRGTYEQYF.

This clonotype was recorded a few times. This chain uses TRBV10-3 with TRBJ2-3; D unclear. This CDR3 spans 15 amino acids. Germline V gene data show CDR1 as ENHRY and CDR2 as SYGVKD. V was trimmed by 4 bases and J by 0 bases, leaving 11 bases between them. CDR3 region: CAISVSLSSTDTQYF. CDR3 DNA: TGTGCCATCAGTGTTTCGCTCTCTAGCACAGATACGCAGTATTTT.

This sequence joins TRBV24-1 and TRBJ2-5; D gene uncertain. The CDR3 length is 16 residues. Germline CDR1 KGHDR, CDR2 SFDVKD. The ends were cut back, 4 bases at V and 1 base at J, with 15 bases in the middle. CDR3 loop: CATSDHTGMGQETQYF. The CDR3 bases are TGTGCCACCAGTGACCACACGGGTATGGGCCAAGAGACCCAGTACTTC.

This clonotype was seen repeatedly, ten times or more. The CDR3 bases are TGTGCCAGCAGCCCTTACCAGGGCAGCACAGATACGCAGTATTTT. Translation: CASSPYQGSTDTQYF. The rearrangement joins TRBV11-1 to TRBJ2-3, with D possibly matching TRBD1 (5 bases). V gave up 5 bases and J gave up 0 bases, with 12 bases separating them. Germline lookup yields CDR1 SGHAT and CDR2 FQDESV (reference sequence). There are 15 residues in the CDR3.

This clonotype has a handful of counts. The chain carries TRBV29-1 and TRBJ1-5, with D maybe TRBD1 (5 bases). The V gene lost 7 bases and the J gene lost 3 bases, with 13 bases spanning the gap. The germline V gene has CDR1 SQVTM and CDR2 ANQGSEA. This CDR3 region has 13 residues. CDR3: CSAAGGFNQPQHF. The CDR3 DNA is TGCAGCGCGGCGGGGGGTTTCAATCAGCCCCAGCATTTT.

This clonotype was detected ten times or more. The chain uses TRBV12-3 or TRBV12-4 and TRBJ2-7; 9 positions match TRBD1. The CDR3 runs 15 residues. V was clipped by 5 bases and J by 5 bases; unmatched bases: 10. As DNA, the CDR3 is TGTGCCAGCAGTCCCCGGGACAGGGATCCCAACGAGCAGTACTTC. This encodes CASSPRDRDPNEQYF.

This clonotype was observed a handful of times. This rearrangement joins TRBV5-1 to TRBJ2-7, with D hard to call. Trimming removed 6 bases from V and 0 bases from J, with 7 bases in between. The germline CDR1 and CDR2 sequences are SGHRS and YFSETQ. This CDR3 contains 12 residues. The CDR3 reads CASMADSYEQYF. CDR3 coding DNA: TGCGCCAGCATGGCGGACTCCTACGAGCAGTACTTC.

This clonotype was counted only a few times. The CDR3 bases are TGTGCCAGCAGTTTTAGCCTGGGGGGGGAGCTGTTTTTT. This encodes CASSFSLGGELFF. The rearrangement joins TRBV12-3 or TRBV12-4 to TRBJ2-2; no reliable D call. The CDR3 sequence is 13 residues long. Trimming removed 3 bases from V and 8 bases from J, with 10 bases in between.

The chain joins TRBV10-3 to TRBJ1-3; TRBD1 is a possible D gene (5 bases). V was cut by 7 bases and J by 2 bases, with 6 bases left in between. The CDR3 has 12 amino acids. Germline values: CDR1 ENHRY, CDR2 SYGVKD. CDR3 sequence: CAITGAGNTIYF. The CDR3 nucleotides are TGTGCCATCACGGGGGCTGGAAACACCATATATTTT.